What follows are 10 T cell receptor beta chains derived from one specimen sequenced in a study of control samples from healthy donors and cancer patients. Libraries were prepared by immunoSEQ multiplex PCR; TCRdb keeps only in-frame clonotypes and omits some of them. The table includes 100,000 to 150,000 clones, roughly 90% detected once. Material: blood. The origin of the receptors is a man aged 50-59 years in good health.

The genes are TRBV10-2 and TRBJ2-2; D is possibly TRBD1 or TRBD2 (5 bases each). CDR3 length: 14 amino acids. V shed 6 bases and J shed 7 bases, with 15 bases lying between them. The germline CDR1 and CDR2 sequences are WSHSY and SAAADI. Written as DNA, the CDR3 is TGCGCCAGCAGAGGGACCGATAGAGGCGGGGAGCTGTTTTTT. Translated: CASRGTDRGGELFF.

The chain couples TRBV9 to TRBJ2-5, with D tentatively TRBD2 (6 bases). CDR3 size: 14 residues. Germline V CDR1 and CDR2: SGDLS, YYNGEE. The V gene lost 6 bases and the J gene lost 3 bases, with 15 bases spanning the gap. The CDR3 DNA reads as TGTGCCAGCACTCAGGGCGCGGGGAAAGAGACCCAGTACTTC. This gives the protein CASTQGAGKETQYF.

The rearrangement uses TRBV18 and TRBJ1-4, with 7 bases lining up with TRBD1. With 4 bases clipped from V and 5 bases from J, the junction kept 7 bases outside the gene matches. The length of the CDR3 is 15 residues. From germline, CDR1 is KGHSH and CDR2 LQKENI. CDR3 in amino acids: CASSLSGTENEKLFF. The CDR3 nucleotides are TGTGCCAGCTCACTATCCGGGACAGAGAATGAAAAACTGTTTTTT.

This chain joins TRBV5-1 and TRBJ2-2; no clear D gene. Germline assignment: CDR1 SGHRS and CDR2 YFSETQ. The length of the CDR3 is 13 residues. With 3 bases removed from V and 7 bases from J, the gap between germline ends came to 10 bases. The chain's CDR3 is CASSSGGSGELFF. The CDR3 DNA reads TGCGCCAGCAGCTCCGGTGGAAGCGGGGAGCTGTTTTTT.

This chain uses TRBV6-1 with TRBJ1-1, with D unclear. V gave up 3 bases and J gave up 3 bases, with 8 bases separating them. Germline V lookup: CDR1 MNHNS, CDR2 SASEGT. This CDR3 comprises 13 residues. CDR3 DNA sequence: TGTGCCAGCAGTGACGTGGGCTACACTGAAGCTTTCTTT. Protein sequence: CASSDVGYTEAFF.

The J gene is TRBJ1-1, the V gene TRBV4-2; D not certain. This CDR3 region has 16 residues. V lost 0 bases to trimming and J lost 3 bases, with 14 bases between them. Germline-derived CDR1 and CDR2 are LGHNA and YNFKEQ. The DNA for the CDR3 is TGTGCCAGCAGCCAAGAACAAAGGCTAGCCCACACTGAAGCTTTCTTT. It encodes CASSQEQRLAHTEAFF.

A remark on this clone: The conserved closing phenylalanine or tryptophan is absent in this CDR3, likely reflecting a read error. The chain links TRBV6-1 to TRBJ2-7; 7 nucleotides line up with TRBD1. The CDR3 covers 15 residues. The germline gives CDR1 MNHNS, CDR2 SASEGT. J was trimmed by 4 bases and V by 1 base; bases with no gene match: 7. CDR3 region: CASSEDPGQTYEQYL. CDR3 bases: TGTGCCAGCAGTGAAGACCCGGGACAGACATACGAGCAGTACCTC.

The CDR3 sequence: CASSVDGPGNTEAFF. Here the CDR3 DNA reads TGTGCCAGCAGCGTAGACGGCCCCGGGAACACTGAAGCTTTCTTT. This chain uses TRBV9 with TRBJ1-1; D gene uncertain. V lost 0 bases, J lost 1 base, and 10 bases lay in between. The CDR3 extends over 15 amino acids. Germline CDR1 SGDLS, CDR2 YYNGEE. Complete variable domain (other parts from reference TRBV9 and TRBJ1-1): DSGVTQTPKHLITATGQRVTLRCSPRSGDLSVYWYQQSLDQGLQFLIQYYNGEERAKGNILERFSAQQFPDLHSELNLSSLELGDSALYFCASSVDGPGNTEAFFGQGTRLTVV.

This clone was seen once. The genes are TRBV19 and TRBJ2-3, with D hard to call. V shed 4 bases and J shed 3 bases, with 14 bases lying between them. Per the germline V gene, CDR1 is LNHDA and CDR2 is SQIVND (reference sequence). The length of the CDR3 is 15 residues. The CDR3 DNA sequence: TGTGCCAGTAGTAACCGGCCCGGTGGGACAGATACGCAGTATTTT. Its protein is CASSNRPGGTDTQYF.

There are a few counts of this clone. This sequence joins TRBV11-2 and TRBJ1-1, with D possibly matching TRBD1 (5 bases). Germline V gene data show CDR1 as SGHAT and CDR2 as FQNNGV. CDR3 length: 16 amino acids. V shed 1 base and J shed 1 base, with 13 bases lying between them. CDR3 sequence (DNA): TGTGCCAGCAGCTTAGTACAGGAAGGGCGGAACACTGAAGCTTTCTTT. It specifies CASSLVQEGRNTEAFF.